The 16 T cell receptor beta chains below were found in one sample sequenced in a study of blood T cells in healthy people across ages. Using a J-beta primer mix together with a sample-barcoded 5' primer, a second PCR was run for roughly 7 to 11 cycles. One entry per CDR3 protein, called by TCRdb with MiXCR from the 5' RACE reads. The sample comprises some 940,000 distinct CDR3 sequences, 25% to 35% of which are singletons, and roughly 10% rests with the top ten. These data also formed part of another study, on T cells of mothers and their children.

The source material was blood. These receptor sequences come from a woman between 40 and 50 years old in good health.

The gene calls are TRBV7-9 and TRBJ1-5; D is possibly TRBD1 (5 bases). The V end was cut by 9 bases, the J end by 0 bases, with 18 bases between. Looked up from germline, CDR1 is SEHNR and CDR2 is FQNEAQ (reference sequence). The CDR3 has 16 amino acids. CDR3 coding DNA: TGTGCCAGGCCATGGGGACGTCTATATAGCAATCAGCCCCAGCATTTT. Residues: CARPWGRLYSNQPQHF.

This clonotype was seen more than once but under ten times. The chain is built from TRBV14 and TRBJ2-1; D call uncertain. Trimming left V 0 bases short and J 0 bases short, with 12 bases between. The CDR3 contains 17 residues. From germline, CDR1 is SGHDN and CDR2 FVKESK. CDR3 sequence reads: CASSQDPGLRSYNEQFF. The CDR3 bases are TGTGCCAGCAGCCAAGATCCCGGCCTCCGCTCCTACAATGAGCAGTTCTTC.

At least ten counts were recorded for this clonotype. This chain connects TRBV5-6 to TRBJ2-1; TRBD1 is a possible D gene (5 bases). From germline, CDR1 is SGHDT and CDR2 YYEEEE. The CDR3 sequence is 15 residues long. V dropped 1 base and J dropped 0 bases, with 8 bases sitting between them. This CDR3 reads CASSLWQGSYNEQFF. The CDR3 DNA sequence: TGTGCCAGCAGCTTGTGGCAGGGCTCCTACAATGAGCAGTTCTTC. The full variable domain, completed using reference TRBV5-6 and TRBJ2-1, is DAGVTQSPTHLIKTRGQQVTLRCSPKSGHDTVSWYQQALGQGPQFIFQYYEEEERQRGNFPDRFSGHQFPNYSSELNVNALLLGDSALYLCASSLWQGSYNEQFFGPGTRLTVL.

This clonotype turned up a few times. The chain couples TRBV5-1 to TRBJ2-7; perhaps D is TRBD1 or TRBD2 (5 bases each). CDR3 size: 14 residues. CDR1 is SGHRS, CDR2 YFSETQ, per germline. Trimming stripped 0 bases from V and 3 bases from J, with 10 bases between. In nucleotides, the CDR3 is TGCGCCAGCAGCTTGGGGGGGAAGGGCTACGAGCAGTACTTC. Translated, it gives CASSLGGKGYEQYF.

Regarding this clonotype: Being one base from a much bigger clone, this may be a read error. Lacking the conserved final phenylalanine or tryptophan, this CDR3 likely reflects a read error. J is TRBJ2-5 and V is TRBV3-1; unclear D gene. Germline values: CDR1 LGHDT, CDR2 YNNKEL (reference sequence). The V gene lost 3 bases and the J gene lost 2 bases, with 13 bases spanning the gap. There are 15 residues in the CDR3. The CDR3 nucleotides are TGTGCCAGCAGCCACCTCCGGGCCATTCAAGAGACCCAGTACTGC. It codes for CASSHLRAIQETQYC.

V gene TRBV10-3 combines with J gene TRBJ2-1, with D possibly being TRBD2 (6 bases). This CDR3 spans 12 amino acids. Trimming took off 2 bases at V and 13 bases at J, with 12 bases between the two ends. CDR1 is ENHRY, CDR2 SYGVKD, per germline. DNA for the CDR3: TGTGCCATCAGTGAGCCCCGGGAGACCCAGTTCTTC. This gives the protein CAISEPRETQFF.

The table lists this clonotype with a count of one. CDR3 coding DNA: TGTGCCAGCAGTGAATTCCCAGGGCGCCGAGGGGTCACCGGGGAGCTGTTTTTT. Amino acid sequence: CASSEFPGRRGVTGELFF. The V gene is TRBV25-1, the J gene TRBJ2-2; the D gene could be TRBD1 or TRBD2 (5 bases each). This CDR3 comprises 18 residues. CDR1 MGHDK and CDR2 SYGVNS come from the germline V gene. V lost 1 base and J lost 4, with 19 bases in between.

The chain carries TRBV28 and TRBJ2-3, with 7 bases lining up with TRBD1. The CDR3 sequence is 13 residues long. V dropped 6 bases and J dropped 4; count of bases not matched to a gene: 4. Germline V lookup: CDR1 MDHEN, CDR2 SYDVKM. CDR3 sequence: CASRGQSPDTQYF. The CDR3 DNA follows: TGTGCCAGCAGGGGACAGAGCCCAGATACGCAGTATTTT.

There are many counts of this clonotype. The junction and the germline gene differ at one end; a read error may be behind it. The chain carries TRBV5-1 and TRBJ2-1; 11 bases line up with TRBD2. CDR3 length: 16 residues. In germline, CDR1 is SGHRS, CDR2 YFSETQ. This chain's CDR3 is CASSLGGTSGYNEQFF. CDR3 DNA sequence: TGTGCCAGCAGTCTGGGGGGGACTAGCGGTTACAATGAGCAGTTCTTC.

The rearrangement links TRBV7-9 to TRBJ1-5; 7 bases are a match to TRBD1. The J segment lost 5 bases and the V segment lost 5 bases, leaving 6 bases of the junction unmatched. The CDR3 totals 14 residues. In germline, CDR1 is SEHNR, CDR2 FQNEAQ (reference sequence). As DNA, the CDR3 is TGTGCCAGCAGCAGGGACAGCGGATATCAGCCCCAGCATTTT. Amino acids: CASSRDSGYQPQHF.

The chain joins TRBV25-1 to TRBJ1-1; D is unresolved. The CDR3 spans 11 residues. Germline V gives CDR1 MGHDK, CDR2 SYGVNS. For the CDR3, the DNA is TGTGCTACGGTCGGGAAGACTGAAGCTTTCTTT. Amino acid sequence: CATVGKTEAFF. Based on the CDR3 plus reference TRBV25-1 and TRBJ1-1, the full variable domain is EADIYQTPRYLVIGTGKKITLECSQTMGHDKMYWYQQDPGMELHLIHYSYGVNSTEKGDLSSESTVSRIRTEHFPLTLESARPSHTSQYLCATVGKTEAFFGQGTRLTVV.

The chain carries TRBV5-1 and TRBJ2-5, with a weak D call TRBD1 (7 bases). The CDR3 runs to 14 residues. Trimming cost V 5 bases and J 4 bases, with 15 bases left between them. Germline assignment: CDR1 SGHRS and CDR2 YFSETQ. Here the CDR3 DNA reads TGCGCCAGCAGATCGACAGGGCGGGGAGAGACCCAGTACTTC. Translating gives CASRSTGRGETQYF.

With respect to this clonotype: One base away lies a much larger clone, so this may be a sequencing read error. The V and J genes are TRBV29-1 and TRBJ2-1, with unresolved D. Per the germline V gene, CDR1 is SQVTM and CDR2 is ANQGSEA. This CDR3 has 13 amino acids. For the CDR3, the DNA is TGCAGCGTCCCCCTGGGGTTTTACAATGGGCAGTTCTTC. Amino acid sequence: CSVPLGFYNGQFF.

The chain joins TRBV6-5 to TRBJ2-1, with 12 bases matching TRBD2. The CDR3 contains 15 residues. Trimming removed 5 bases from V and 9 bases from J; junction bases left unmatched: 8. Germline V CDR1 and CDR2: MNHEY, SVGAGI. The DNA for the CDR3 is TGTGCCAGCAGTACACTAGCGGGGGGCCTCGGTGAGCAGTTCTTC. This sequence encodes CASSTLAGGLGEQFF.

This clonotype was seen ten or more times. V usage is TRBV25-1 and J usage is TRBJ2-6, with 7 positions matching TRBD1. Trimming removed 3 bases from V and 2 bases from J; junction bases left unmatched: 1. The CDR3 has 15 residues. CDR1 and CDR2 from the germline V gene are MGHDK and SYGVNS. The CDR3 is CASSDDRAGANVLTF. DNA of the CDR3: TGTGCCAGCAGTGATGACAGGGCTGGGGCCAACGTCCTGACTTTC.

This clonotype was counted between two and nine times. V gene TRBV11-2 combines with J gene TRBJ2-2; tentatively, D is TRBD2 (6 bases). Germline V gene lookup returns CDR1 SGHAT and CDR2 FQNNGV. The V end lost 7 bases, the J end lost 3 bases, and 15 bases lay between the germline ends. The CDR3 covers 15 residues. The DNA of the CDR3 is TGTGCCAGCACCCGGCGGGACGTAGACACCGGGGAGCTGTTTTTT. Its translation is CASTRRDVDTGELFF.